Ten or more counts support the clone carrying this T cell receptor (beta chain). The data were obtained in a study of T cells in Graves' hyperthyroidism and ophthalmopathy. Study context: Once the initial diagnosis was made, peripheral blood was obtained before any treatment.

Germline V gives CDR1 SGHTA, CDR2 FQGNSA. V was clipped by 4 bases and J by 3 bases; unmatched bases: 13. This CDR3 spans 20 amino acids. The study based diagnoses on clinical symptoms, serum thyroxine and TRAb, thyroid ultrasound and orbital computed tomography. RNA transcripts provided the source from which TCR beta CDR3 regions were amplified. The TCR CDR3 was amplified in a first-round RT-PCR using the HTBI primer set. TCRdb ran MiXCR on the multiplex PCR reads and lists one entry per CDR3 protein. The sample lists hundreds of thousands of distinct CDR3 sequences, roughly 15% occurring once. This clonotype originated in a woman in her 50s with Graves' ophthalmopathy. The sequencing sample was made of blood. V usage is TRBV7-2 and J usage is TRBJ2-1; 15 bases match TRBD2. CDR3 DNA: TGTGCCAGCAGCTACCCGCCAAGGACTAGCGGGAGGGTTATCTACAATGAGCAGTTCTTC. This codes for CASSYPPRTSGRVIYNEQFF. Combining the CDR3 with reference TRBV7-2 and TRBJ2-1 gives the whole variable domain GAGVSQSPSNKVTEKGKDVELRCDPISGHTALYWYRQSLGQGLEFLIYFQGNSAPDKSGLPSDRFSAERTGGSVSTLTIQRTQQEDSAVYLCASSYPPRTSGRVIYNEQFFGPGTRLTVL.